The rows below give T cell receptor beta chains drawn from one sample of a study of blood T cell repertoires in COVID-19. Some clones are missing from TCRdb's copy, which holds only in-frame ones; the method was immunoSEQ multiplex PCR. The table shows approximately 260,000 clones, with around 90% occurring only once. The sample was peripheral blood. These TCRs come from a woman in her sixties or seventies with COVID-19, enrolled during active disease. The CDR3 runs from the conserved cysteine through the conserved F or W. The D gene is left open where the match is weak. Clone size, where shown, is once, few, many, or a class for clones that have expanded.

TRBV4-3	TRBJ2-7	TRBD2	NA	TGCGCCAGCAGCCAAGATAGGACTAGCGGGAGGTACGAGCAGTACTTC	CASSQDRTSGRYEQYF
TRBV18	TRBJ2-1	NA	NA	TGTGCCAGCTCACCACTGGAGCGGACCATCTCTGATGAGCAGTTCTTC	CASSPLERTISDEQFF
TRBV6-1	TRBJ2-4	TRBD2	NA	TGTGCCAGCAGGGAATCGGGACTAGCGGGAGGGCAAATCATCCCAGCCAAAAACATTCAGTACTTC	CASRESGLAGGQIIPAKNIQYF
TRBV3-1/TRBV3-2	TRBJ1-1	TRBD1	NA	TGTGCCAGCAGCCAACTCGGACAGGGGAACACTGAAGCTTTCTTT	CASSQLGQGNTEAFF
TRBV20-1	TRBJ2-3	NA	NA	TGCAGTGCTAGTAGCCCTGGTGCGGAGGACACAGATACGCAGTATTTT	CSASSPGAEDTDTQYF
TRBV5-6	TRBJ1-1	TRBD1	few	TGTGCCAGCAGCTGGGACAGCCTGAACACTGAAGCTTTCTTT	CASSWDSLNTEAFF
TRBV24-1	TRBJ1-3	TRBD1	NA	TGTGCCACCAGTGATTTGAGGGACAGCCTGCCTGGAAACACCATATATTTT	CATSDLRDSLPGNTIYF
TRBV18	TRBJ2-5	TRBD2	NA	TGTGCCAGCTCACCACTAGCGGGTCTACAAGAGACCCAGTACTTC	CASSPLAGLQETQYF
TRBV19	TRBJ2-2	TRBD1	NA	TGTGCCAGTAGGGACAGGGGGCTAATCGGGGAGCTGTTTTTT	CASRDRGLIGELFF
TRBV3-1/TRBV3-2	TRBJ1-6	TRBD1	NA	TGTGCCAGCAGCCAAGGAGGGGGCATAACCTATAATTCACCCCTCCACTTT	CASSQGGGITYNSPLHF
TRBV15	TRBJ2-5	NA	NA	TGTGCCACCAGCAGAGATCTTCGAGAGACCCAGTACTTC	CATSRDLRETQYF
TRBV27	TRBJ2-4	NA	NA	TGTGCCAGCGCTCTAGACTCTCCGAGGGTGAACATTCAGTACTTC	CASALDSPRVNIQYF
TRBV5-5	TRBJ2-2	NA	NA	TGTGCCAGCAGCTTGGTAGGGGCCCCGAACACCGGGGAGCTGTTTTTT	CASSLVGAPNTGELFF
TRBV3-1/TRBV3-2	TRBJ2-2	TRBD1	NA	TGTGCCAGCAGCCCGACAGGGGGCCCCGGGGAGCTGTTTTTT	CASSPTGGPGELFF
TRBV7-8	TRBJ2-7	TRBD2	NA	TGTGCCAGCAGCCAAGACCCGGGACTAGTCTACGAGCAGTACTTC	CASSQDPGLVYEQYF
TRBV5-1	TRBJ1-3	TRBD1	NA	TGCGCCAGCAGCTTGGAGACAGGGGGCGGCACCATATATTTT	CASSLETGGGTIYF
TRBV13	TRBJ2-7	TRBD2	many	TGTGCCAGCAGACCACTCACTAGCGGGGCGAGCGAGCAGTACTTC	CASRPLTSGASEQYF
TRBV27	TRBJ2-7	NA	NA	TGTGCCAGCAGTTTACGGCCCCTACGTACAGACGGAACCTACGAGCAGTACTTC	CASSLRPLRTDGTYEQYF
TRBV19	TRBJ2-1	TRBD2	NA	TGTGCCAGTAGTATTACTAGCGGGAGTTTCGGTGAGCAGTTCTTC	CASSITSGSFGEQFF
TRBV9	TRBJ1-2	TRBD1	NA	TGTGCCAGCAGCGTAGACCGGGACAGGGGTAACTATGGCTACACCTTC	CASSVDRDRGNYGYTF
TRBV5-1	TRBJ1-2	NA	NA	TGCGCCAGCAGCTCCGATACTACAGGGACCTATGGCTACACCTTC	CASSSDTTGTYGYTF
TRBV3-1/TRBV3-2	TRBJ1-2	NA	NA	TGTGCCAGCAGCCAAGAGAGGTCCAAATACACCTTC	CASSQERSKYTF